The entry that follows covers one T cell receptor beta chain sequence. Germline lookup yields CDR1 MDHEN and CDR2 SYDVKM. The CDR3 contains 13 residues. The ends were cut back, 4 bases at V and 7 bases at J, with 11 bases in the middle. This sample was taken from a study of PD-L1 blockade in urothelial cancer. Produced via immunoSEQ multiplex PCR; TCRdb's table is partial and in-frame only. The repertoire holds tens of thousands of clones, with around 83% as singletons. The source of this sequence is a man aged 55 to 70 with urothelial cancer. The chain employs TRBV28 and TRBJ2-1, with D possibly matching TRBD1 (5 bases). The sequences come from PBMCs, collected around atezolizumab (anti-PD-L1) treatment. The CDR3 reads CASSSNRFNEQFF. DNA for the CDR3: TGTGCCAGCAGTTCCAACAGGTTTAATGAGCAGTTCTTC. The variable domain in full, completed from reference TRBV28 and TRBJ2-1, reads DVKVTQSSRYLVKRTGEKVFLECVQDMDHENMFWYRQDPGLGLRLIYFSYDVKMKEKGDIPEGYSVSREKKERFSLILESASTNQTSMYLCASSSNRFNEQFFGPGTRLTVL.